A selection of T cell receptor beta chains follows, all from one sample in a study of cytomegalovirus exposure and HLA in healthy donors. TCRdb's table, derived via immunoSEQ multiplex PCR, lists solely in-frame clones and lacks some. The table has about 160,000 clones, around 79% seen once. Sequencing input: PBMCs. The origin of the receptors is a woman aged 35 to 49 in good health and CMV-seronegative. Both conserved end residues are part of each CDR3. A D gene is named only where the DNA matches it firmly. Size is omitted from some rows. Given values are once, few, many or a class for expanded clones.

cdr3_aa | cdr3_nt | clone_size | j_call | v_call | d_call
CASSQDWTGAFNQPQHF | TGCGCCAGCAGCCAAGATTGGACAGGGGCTTTCAATCAGCCCCAGCATTTT | - | TRBJ1-5 | TRBV4-1 | TRBD1
CASSMEIYGYTF | TGTGCCAGTAGTATGGAGATCTATGGCTACACCTTC | - | TRBJ1-2 | TRBV19 | -
CASSLLGENTEAFF | TGTGCCAGCAGCTTGCTCGGGGAGAACACTGAAGCTTTCTTT | few | TRBJ1-1 | TRBV5-6 | -
CANTDRGQTYEQYF | TGTGCCAACACTGACAGGGGGCAGACCTACGAGCAGTACTTC | few | TRBJ2-7 | TRBV6-6 | TRBD1
CASSGGGVKNIQYF | TGTGCCAGCAGTGGGGGGGGTGTCAAGAACATTCAGTACTTC | - | TRBJ2-4 | TRBV28 | TRBD2
CASSSPGEPQHF | TGTGCCAGCAGTAGTCCCGGAGAGCCCCAGCATTTT | - | TRBJ1-5 | TRBV28 | -
CASSREIPIRGPTYEQYF | TGTGCCAGCAGTCGCGAAATTCCGATCAGGGGACCTACCTACGAGCAGTACTTC | - | TRBJ2-7 | TRBV27 | -
CASSEIGGGNPYNEQFF | TGTGCCAGCAGTGAAATTGGCGGGGGGAACCCTTACAATGAGCAGTTCTTC | once | TRBJ2-1 | TRBV6-1 | TRBD2
CASSLLGSGGSYNEQFF | TGTGCCAGCAGCTTGCTTGGTAGCGGGGGCTCCTACAATGAGCAGTTCTTC | - | TRBJ2-1 | TRBV5-6 | TRBD2
CASSPRQGGGNQPQHF | TGTGCCAGCAGCCCCCGACAAGGGGGCGGCAATCAGCCCCAGCATTTT | - | TRBJ1-5 | TRBV11-2 | TRBD1
CASSFLVSTGKTEAFF | TGTGCCAGCAGTTTCCTAGTTTCTACAGGGAAAACTGAAGCTTTCTTT | few | TRBJ1-1 | TRBV27 | -
CASSFGTGIYGYTF | TGCGCCAGCAGCTTCGGGACAGGGATCTATGGCTACACCTTC | - | TRBJ1-2 | TRBV5-1 | TRBD1
CASSEKRLAGGTDTQYF | TGCGCCAGCAGTGAGAAGCGTCTAGCGGGGGGAACAGATACGCAGTATTTT | - | TRBJ2-3 | TRBV10-2 | TRBD2
CASSEAGLGHSSTDTQYF | TGTGCCAGCAGTGAAGCGGGGTTGGGACATTCTAGCACAGATACGCAGTATTTT | - | TRBJ2-3 | TRBV2 | -
CASSRVGGTNTGELFF | TGTGCCAGCAGCAGGGTAGGGGGCACGAACACCGGGGAGCTGTTTTTT | - | TRBJ2-2 | TRBV14 | TRBD1
CASSYRDTLTNYGYTF | TGTGCCAGCAGCTACCGGGACACTCTAACCAACTATGGCTACACCTTC | few | TRBJ1-2 | TRBV5-5 | -
CASSRFVPNTEAFF | TGTGCCAGCAGCCGGTTTGTACCGAACACTGAAGCTTTCTTT | - | TRBJ1-1 | TRBV11-2 | -
CASSIGGTSTDTQYF | TGTGCCAGTAGTATAGGAGGGACTAGCACAGATACGCAGTATTTT | few | TRBJ2-3 | TRBV19 | -
CASSRATEAFF | TGTGCCAGCAGCCGAGCGACTGAAGCTTTCTTT | - | TRBJ1-1 | TRBV7-9 | -
CASSEVGARGSPLHF | TGTGCCAGCAGTGAAGTAGGGGCTAGGGGTTCACCCCTCCACTTT | once | TRBJ1-6 | TRBV6-1 | -
CASGRDRGAEKLFF | TGTGCCAGCGGTAGGGACAGAGGTGCCGAAAAACTGTTTTTT | - | TRBJ1-4 | TRBV6-5 | TRBD1
CASSARGEATGELFF | TGTGCCAGCAGCGCCAGGGGTGAGGCCACCGGGGAGCTGTTTTTT | - | TRBJ2-2 | TRBV2 | -
CASSLAPEGGEKLFF | TGCGCCAGCAGCTTAGCCCCGGAGGGAGGTGAAAAACTGTTTTTT | - | TRBJ1-4 | TRBV5-1 | -
CASSLQPGQAYGYTF | TGTGCCAGCAGCCTCCAACCTGGACAGGCCTATGGCTACACCTTC | - | TRBJ1-2 | TRBV7-9 | TRBD1
CASSLAGPSNYGYTF | TGCGCCAGCAGCTTGGCCGGTCCGTCGAACTATGGCTACACCTTC | - | TRBJ1-2 | TRBV5-1 | -
CASSLNRYQETQYF | TGCGCCAGCAGCTTGAACAGGTACCAAGAGACCCAGTACTTC | - | TRBJ2-5 | TRBV5-1 | -
CASSRRDNKETQYF | TGCGCCAGCAGCCGCCGGGACAACAAAGAGACCCAGTACTTC | - | TRBJ2-5 | TRBV5-1 | -
CASSSLGHVNTEAFF | TGTGCCAGCAGCTCGTTAGGACACGTGAACACTGAAGCTTTCTTT | few | TRBJ1-1 | TRBV5-4 | -
CASSPGLLGGLAGSEQYF | TGTGCCAGTTCCCCAGGACTATTGGGAGGACTAGCGGGGAGCGAGCAGTACTTC | - | TRBJ2-7 | TRBV19 | TRBD2
CASSPRVGGALLYNEQFF | TGTGCCAGCAGCCCGCGGGTCGGGGGGGCCTTACTCTACAATGAGCAGTTCTTC | - | TRBJ2-1 | TRBV2 | TRBD2
CASSPRVQGNTEAFF | TGTGCCAGCAGTCCACGCGTACAGGGGAACACTGAAGCTTTCTTT | - | TRBJ1-1 | TRBV6-6 | -
CASSSFGPGNTDTQYF | TGTGCCAGCAGTTCCTTCGGACCCGGGAACACAGATACGCAGTATTTT | - | TRBJ2-3 | TRBV28 | -
CASSYSFKGVNSPLHF | TGTGCCAGCAGTTACTCGTTCAAGGGGGTGAATTCACCCCTCCACTTT | - | TRBJ1-6 | TRBV6-5 | -
CASSPGLSGQSSGNTIYF | TGTGCCAGCTCACCCGGGCTGTCCGGACAGAGCTCTGGAAACACCATATATTTT | - | TRBJ1-3 | TRBV18 | -
CASSDNRASNQPQHF | TGTGCCAGCAGTGATAACAGGGCTAGCAATCAGCCCCAGCATTTT | few | TRBJ1-5 | TRBV6-1 | -
CASMGLTLRGGLQETQYF | TGCGCCAGCATGGGTTTGACCCTTCGCGGGGGCCTCCAAGAGACCCAGTACTTC | - | TRBJ2-5 | TRBV4-1 | -
CASSQGQGYGYTF | TGTGCCAGCAGCCAGGGACAGGGCTATGGCTACACCTTC | - | TRBJ1-2 | TRBV5-5 | TRBD1
CATSLFPNSRYGYTF | TGTGCCACCTCCCTATTCCCGAACAGCCGCTATGGCTACACCTTC | - | TRBJ1-2 | TRBV6-1 | -
CASSGTLTDQPQHF | TGTGCCAGTAGTGGAACTTTGACAGATCAGCCCCAGCATTTT | - | TRBJ1-5 | TRBV19 | -
CASSPPGWRLDEKLFF | TGCGCCAGCAGCCCCCCCGGATGGCGACTAGATGAAAAACTGTTTTTT | - | TRBJ1-4 | TRBV4-1 | -
CASSLGQGVKTGELFF | TGTGCCAGCAGCTTAGGGCAGGGGGTGAAAACCGGGGAGCTGTTTTTT | - | TRBJ2-2 | TRBV7-8 | TRBD1